This T cell receptor beta chain was documented in a study of T-cell memory formation after mild COVID-19. About the research overall: In these data, TCR clusters were largely donor specific. Regarding the study as a whole: The CD4+ clones that contracted clustered mainly within CM and EM, and the CD8+ clones concentrated in EMRA.

This CDR3 contains 13 residues. The V end was cut by 4 bases, the J end by 4 bases, with 12 bases between. Germline CDR1 is SQVTM and CDR2 is ANQGSEA. TCRdb used MiXCR to reprocess the 5' RACE reads, holding one entry per CDR3 protein. Of roughly 240,000 distinct CDR3 sequences listed, roughly 15% were seen once; the top ten hold 22%. Only a few counts were recorded for this clonotype. Its specificity is not known. The receptor was derived from a man in his late teens or twenties who had mild COVID-19 (a few samples of this study predate the infection). Cell type and time point are not known. Sequenced input: PBMCs or a T cell subset sorted from them (not recorded which). The chain joins TRBV29-1 to TRBJ2-3; the D gene is possibly TRBD2 (5 bases). CDR3: CSVVARSADTQYF. DNA for the CDR3: TGCAGCGTTGTAGCGAGATCAGCAGATACGCAGTATTTT.